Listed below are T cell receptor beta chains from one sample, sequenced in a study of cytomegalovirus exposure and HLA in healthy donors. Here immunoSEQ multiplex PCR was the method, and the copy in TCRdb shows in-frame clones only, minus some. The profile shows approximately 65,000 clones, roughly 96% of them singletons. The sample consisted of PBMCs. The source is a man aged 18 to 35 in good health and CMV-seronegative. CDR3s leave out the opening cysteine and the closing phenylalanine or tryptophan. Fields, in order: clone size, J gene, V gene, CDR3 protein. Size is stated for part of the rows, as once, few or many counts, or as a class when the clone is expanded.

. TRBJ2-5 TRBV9 ASSVAGETQY
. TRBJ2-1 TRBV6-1 ASSEMGGGWGNEQF
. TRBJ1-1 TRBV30 AWSVDLNTEAF
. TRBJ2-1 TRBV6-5 ASSFQTGSPYNEQF
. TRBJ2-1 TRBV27 ASCVWSGGLRDEQF
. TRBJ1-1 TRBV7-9 ASIPSPRARGANTEAF
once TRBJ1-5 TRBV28 ASSPNLGQGDQPQH
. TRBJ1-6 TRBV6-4 ASSDSYSYNSPLH
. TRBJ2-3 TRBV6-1 ASSVVTDTQY
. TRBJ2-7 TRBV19 ASRIAGQGYYEQY
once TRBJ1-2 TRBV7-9 ASRIVPGPLYGYT
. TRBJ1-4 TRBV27 ASSPRFATNEKLF
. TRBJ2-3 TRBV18 ASSPLREVKTDTQY
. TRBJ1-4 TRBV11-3 ASSPSRGEKLF
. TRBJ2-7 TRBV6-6 ASRPTGERYEQY
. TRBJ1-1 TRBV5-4 ASSPGQGAMNTEAF